This entry concerns a single TCR beta chain. Its antigen is not identified. This record belongs to a study of identifying expanded T cells in peripheral blood. Sequenced by immunoSEQ multiplex PCR; TCRdb stores in-frame clones only, minus some. The sample carries tens of thousands of clones, around 90% recorded once. Trimming left V 0 bases short and J 7 bases short, with 13 bases between. This CDR3 region has 15 residues. Germline CDR1 reads LNHDA; CDR2 reads SQIVND (reference sequence). Study-wide findings and caveats: Across healthy donors, higher total template counts meant significantly greater approximately two-week count variance. Over about two and four weeks, about 15 and 18 clones changed, versus around 1.2 between replicates.

No infections or other immune events were documented during collection. This TCR derives from a person aged 18 to 70 in good health. The sequenced sample consisted of blood. This rearrangement joins TRBV19 to TRBJ2-4; possibly TRBD1 or TRBD2 for D (5 bases each). In DNA, the CDR3 is TGTGCCAGTAGTATAGACGGGGCCGGGCAGAACATTCAGTACTTC. Translating it yields CASSIDGAGQNIQYF.